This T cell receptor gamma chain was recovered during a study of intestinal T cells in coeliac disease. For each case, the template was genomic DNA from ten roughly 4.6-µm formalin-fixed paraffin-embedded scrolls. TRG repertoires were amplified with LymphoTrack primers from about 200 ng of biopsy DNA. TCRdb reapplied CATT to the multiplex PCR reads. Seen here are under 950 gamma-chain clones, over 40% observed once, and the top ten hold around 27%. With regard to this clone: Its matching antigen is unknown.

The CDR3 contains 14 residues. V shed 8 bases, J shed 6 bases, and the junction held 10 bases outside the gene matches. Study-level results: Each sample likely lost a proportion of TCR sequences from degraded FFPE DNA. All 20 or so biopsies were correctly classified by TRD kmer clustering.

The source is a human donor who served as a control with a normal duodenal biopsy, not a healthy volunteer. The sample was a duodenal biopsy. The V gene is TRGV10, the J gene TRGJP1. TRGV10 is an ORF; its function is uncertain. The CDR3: CAAWDKCAGWFKIF. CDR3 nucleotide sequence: TGTGCTGCGTGGGATAAGTGCGCTGGTTGGTTCAAGATATTT.